This TCR beta chain originates from a study of shared clonotypes between healthy human individuals. Study-level background: The study used three CD4 naive, three CD4 memory, two CD8 naive and one CD8 memory plate per donor. The study, taken as a whole, reports: Non-shared clonotypes displayed generation probabilities falling below those of clonotypes present in all four donors. Estimated richness was generally greater in naive than memory subsets.

Germline assignment: CDR1 SGHTA and CDR2 FQGNSA. This CDR3 comprises 15 residues. The V gene end was trimmed by 5 bases and the J gene end by 6 bases; junction bases not matched to a gene: 3. TCRdb keeps only in-frame clones here, not all; method: immunoSEQ multiplex PCR. Of around 1,000,000 clones listed, 77% are singletons. This clone was detected only once. Its antigen is not known. The chain is built from TRBV7-2 and TRBJ2-1, with TRBD2 identical over 14 bases. Material for sequencing was memory CD4+ T cells from PBMCs. Subset of the sample: CD45RA-negative fraction. This sequence originates from a man between 18 and 35 years old in good health. Some clones in this sample may be carry-over from other donors' samples. The CDR3 DNA reads as TGTGCCAGCAGCCCGGGACTAGCGGGAGCCAATGAGCAGTTCTTC. Its translation is CASSPGLAGANEQFF.